The 18 T cell receptor beta chains given below trace back to one sample, sequenced in a study of CD8 T cells in Susac syndrome. A quantity of roughly 0.5 to 1 ug RNA underwent reverse transcription using random hexamers. TCRdb called the immunoSEQ multiplex PCR reads again in MiXCR, with one record for every CDR3 protein. The repertoire holds approximately 140,000 distinct CDR3 sequences, with roughly 96% as singletons. Sequenced sample: CD4+ T cells from PBMCs. These receptors all come from a human donor with multiple sclerosis.

This clonotype was recorded only once. V usage is TRBV25-1 and J usage is TRBJ1-6; TRBD1 aligns across 8 bases. The CDR3 totals 14 residues. Germline V gene sequence: CDR1 MGHDK, CDR2 SYGVNS. The J segment lost 4 bases and the V segment lost 5 bases, leaving 1 base of the junction unmatched. CDR3: CASSRQGYNSPLHF. The CDR3 DNA follows: TGTGCCAGCAGTCGACAGGGGTATAATTCACCCCTCCACTTT.

The chain carries TRBV5-1 and TRBJ2-1, with no clear D. V lost 0 bases to trimming and J lost 8 bases, with 12 bases between them. This CDR3 has 14 residues. Germline CDR1 SGHRS, CDR2 YFSETQ. DNA of the CDR3: TGCGCCAGCAGCTTGGGGGCTATTGGGGATGAGCAGTTCTTC. It translates to CASSLGAIGDEQFF.

V usage is TRBV19 and J usage is TRBJ2-7; TRBD1 matches 9 bases. V shed 5 bases, J shed 2 bases, and the junction held 1 base outside the gene matches. The CDR3 contains 13 residues. Germline V gene sequence: CDR1 LNHDA, CDR2 SQIVND (reference sequence). The CDR3 spells CASSRDRAYEQYF. In nucleotides, the CDR3 is TGTGCCAGTAGTCGGGACAGGGCCTACGAGCAGTACTTC. The full variable domain, in which reference TRBV19 and TRBJ2-7 provide the parts outside the CDR3, is DGGITQSPKYLFRKEGQNVTLSCEQNLNHDAMYWYRQDPGQGLRLIYYSQIVNDFQKGDIAEGYSVSREKKESFPLTVTSAQKNPTAFYLCASSRDRAYEQYFGPGTRLTVT.

The chain carries TRBV21-1 and TRBJ1-2; TRBD1, the table's D call, lacks a check against the DNA. TRBV21-1 is termed a pseudogene. This CDR3 contains 14 residues. The chain's CDR3 is CASSTPDRDYGYTF. The CDR3, as DNA: TGTGCCAGCAGCACCCCAGACAGGGATTATGGCTACACCTTC.

The rearrangement uses TRBV20-1 and TRBJ2-2, with D maybe TRBD2 (6 bases). Trimming shortened V by 3 bases and J by 4 bases, and 18 bases separated the two germline ends. The CDR3 runs to 16 residues. CDR1 DFQATT and CDR2 SNEGSKA come from the germline V gene (reference sequence). The CDR3: CSARERAVSPTGELFF. Written as DNA, the CDR3 is TGCAGTGCTAGGGAGCGGGCAGTGAGCCCCACCGGGGAGCTGTTTTTT.

This chain joins TRBV20-1 and TRBJ2-5; the match to TRBD2 covers 11 bases. Trimming at V came to 0 bases and at J to 4 bases, leaving 4 bases not matched to a gene. The CDR3 runs 15 residues. CDR1 and CDR2 from the germline V gene are DFQATT and SNEGSKA (reference sequence). CDR3 in amino acids: CSARDSGRALETQYF. CDR3 coding DNA: TGCAGTGCTAGAGATAGCGGGAGGGCCTTAGAGACCCAGTACTTC.

CDR3 sequence (DNA): TGTGCCAGCAGCATGACAGGGATAACTCAAGAGACCCAGTACTTC. As protein: CASSMTGITQETQYF. The rearrangement links TRBV6-1 to TRBJ2-5, with 7 nucleotides matching TRBD1. J lost 2 bases, V lost 6 bases, and 9 bases had no gene match. Germline V gives CDR1 MNHNS, CDR2 SASEGT. The CDR3 covers 15 residues.

This chain links TRBV9 with TRBJ2-1; perhaps TRBD1 as D (5 bases). Looked up from germline, CDR1 is SGDLS and CDR2 is YYNGEE. The V end lost 7 bases, the J end lost 5 bases, and 13 bases lay between the germline ends. The CDR3 consists of 13 residues. CDR3 nucleotides: TGTGCCAGCGGCCAATTCAGGGACAATGAGCAGTTCTTC. Its translation is CASGQFRDNEQFF.

The genes are TRBV3-1 and TRBJ1-1; weak D call: TRBD1 (5 bases). V shed 3 bases and J shed 7 bases, with 9 bases lying between them. CDR1 LGHDT and CDR2 YNNKEL come from the germline V gene (reference sequence). This CDR3 has 12 amino acids. The CDR3 DNA follows: TGTGCCAGCAGCCATCCCGGGGGTGAAGCTTTCTTT. Translated, it gives CASSHPGGEAFF.

The chain carries TRBV29-1 and TRBJ1-2; tentatively, D is TRBD1 (6 bases). Germline V gives CDR1 SQVTM, CDR2 ANQGSEA. The CDR3 spans 14 residues. V was clipped by 4 bases and J by 4 bases, with 16 bases between them. CDR3 nucleotide sequence: TGCAGCGTTGTCCCCCTGGGGGCCTCCTATGGCTACACCTTC. Amino acid sequence: CSVVPLGASYGYTF.

V is TRBV5-4 and J is TRBJ1-2; D possibly corresponds to TRBD1 (5 bases). The germline V and J ends were trimmed by 0 bases and 4 bases, with 13 bases remaining between them. The germline V gene encodes CDR1 SGHNT and CDR2 YYREEE (reference sequence). This CDR3 spans 15 amino acids. The CDR3 is CASSLGAGTPYGYTF. The DNA of the CDR3 is TGTGCCAGCAGCTTGGGGGCAGGGACCCCCTATGGCTACACCTTC.

This chain connects TRBV2 to TRBJ2-7, with 7 bases fitting TRBD1. J was trimmed by 6 bases and V by 6 bases; bases with no gene match: 8. The CDR3 is 13 residues long. Germline V gives CDR1 SNHLY, CDR2 FYNNEI. The CDR3 spells CASRTQGRGEQYF. The CDR3 DNA is TGTGCCAGCAGAACACAGGGGCGAGGCGAGCAGTACTTC.

The J gene is TRBJ2-1, the V gene TRBV7-2; 8 positions agree with TRBD2. V gave up 7 bases and J gave up 2 bases; unmatched junction bases: 10. Germline values: CDR1 SGHTA, CDR2 FQGNSA. This CDR3 is 16 amino acids long. Here the CDR3 reads CASTLYGGRTYNEQFF. The CDR3 DNA sequence: TGTGCCAGCACCCTTTATGGCGGGAGGACCTACAATGAGCAGTTCTTC.

V gene TRBV7-9 combines with J gene TRBJ2-5; 13 nucleotides align to TRBD2. Germline values: CDR1 SEHNR, CDR2 FQNEAQ (reference sequence). CDR3 size: 16 residues. Losses at the gene ends were 0 bases for V and 7 bases for J; bases not matched to a gene: 5. The CDR3 region has the DNA TGTGCCAGCAGCTTAGCAAGGACTAGCGGGAGCGGGACCCAGTACTTC. Protein product: CASSLARTSGSGTQYF.

CDR3 sequence (DNA): TGCAGCGCGGGACGGGGCTCCTACGAGCAGTACTTC. Translation gives CSAGRGSYEQYF. The rearrangement uses TRBV29-1 and TRBJ2-7, with D perhaps matching TRBD1 or TRBD2 (5 bases each). The germline V gene encodes CDR1 SQVTM and CDR2 ANQGSEA. V dropped 7 bases and J dropped 0 bases, with 10 bases sitting between them. CDR3 length: 12 amino acids.

The chain links TRBV29-1 to TRBJ1-3, with D unresolved. CDR3 size: 12 residues. Germline V gene sequence: CDR1 SQVTM, CDR2 ANQGSEA. V lost 3 bases to trimming and J lost 7 bases, with 10 bases between them. The CDR3 coding sequence is TGCAGCGTTGATTCCCCCCAGAACACCATATATTTT. It specifies CSVDSPQNTIYF.

The genes are TRBV28 and TRBJ1-2; D perhaps matches TRBD1 (5 bases). V lost 5 bases and J lost 4, with 17 bases in between. There are 15 residues in the CDR3. Germline CDR1 reads MDHEN; CDR2 reads SYDVKM. The CDR3 loop is CASSETLGGTYGYTF. Here the CDR3 DNA reads TGTGCCAGCAGTGAGACGCTGGGGGGGACCTATGGCTACACCTTC.

The genes are TRBV20-1 and TRBJ2-7, with 10 positions matching TRBD2. Germline CDR1 is DFQATT and CDR2 is SNEGSKA (reference sequence). V was clipped by 6 bases and J by 0 bases; unmatched bases: 2. This CDR3 contains 13 residues. The CDR3 DNA sequence: TGCAGTGCCCCTAGCGGGAGCTCCTACGAGCAGTACTTC. Residues: CSAPSGSSYEQYF.